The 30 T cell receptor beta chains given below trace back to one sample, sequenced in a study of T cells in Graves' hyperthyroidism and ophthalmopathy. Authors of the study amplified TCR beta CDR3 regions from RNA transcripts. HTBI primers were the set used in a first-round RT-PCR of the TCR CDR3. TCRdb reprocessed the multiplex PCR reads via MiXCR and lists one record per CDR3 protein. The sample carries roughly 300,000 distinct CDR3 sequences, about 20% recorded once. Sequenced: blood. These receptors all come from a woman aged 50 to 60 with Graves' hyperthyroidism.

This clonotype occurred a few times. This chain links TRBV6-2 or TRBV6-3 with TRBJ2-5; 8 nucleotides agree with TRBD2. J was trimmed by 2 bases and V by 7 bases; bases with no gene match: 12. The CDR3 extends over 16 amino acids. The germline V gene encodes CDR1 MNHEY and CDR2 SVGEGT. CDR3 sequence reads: CASTLGSAGGQETQYF. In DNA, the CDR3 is TGTGCCAGCACCCTCGGGTCGGCGGGAGGACAAGAGACCCAGTACTTC.

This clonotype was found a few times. The CDR3 reads CASSQVTTYEQYF. In nucleotides, the CDR3 is TGCGCCAGCAGCCAAGTGACAACCTACGAGCAGTACTTC. The J gene is TRBJ2-7, the V gene TRBV4-1; D not resolved. CDR1 MGHRA and CDR2 YSYEKL come from the germline V gene. This CDR3 comprises 13 residues. The V end was cut by 1 base, the J end by 2 bases, with 6 bases between.

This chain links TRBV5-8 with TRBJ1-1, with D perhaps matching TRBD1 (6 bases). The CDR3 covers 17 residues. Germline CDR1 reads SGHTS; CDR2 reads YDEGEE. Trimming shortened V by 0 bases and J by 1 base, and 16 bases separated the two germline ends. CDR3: CASSLDRERVWNTEAFF. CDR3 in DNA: TGTGCCAGCAGCTTGGACAGGGAAAGGGTTTGGAACACTGAAGCTTTCTTT.

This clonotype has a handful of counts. In DNA form, the CDR3 reads TGCGCCAGCAGCCAAACCCCGGGACAGAACACTGAAGCTTTCTTT. Translation: CASSQTPGQNTEAFF. The chain couples TRBV4-1 to TRBJ1-1; perhaps TRBD1 as D (6 bases). CDR1 and CDR2 from the germline V gene are MGHRA and YSYEKL. The CDR3 contains 15 residues. V was pared by 2 bases and J by 1 base, with 11 bases between.

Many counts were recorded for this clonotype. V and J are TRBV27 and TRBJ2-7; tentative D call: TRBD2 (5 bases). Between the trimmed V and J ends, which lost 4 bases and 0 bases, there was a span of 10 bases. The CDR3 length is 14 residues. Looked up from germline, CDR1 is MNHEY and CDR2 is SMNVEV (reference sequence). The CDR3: CASSSRGSSYEQYF. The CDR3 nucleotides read TGTGCCAGCAGTTCTCGGGGATCCTCCTACGAGCAGTACTTC.

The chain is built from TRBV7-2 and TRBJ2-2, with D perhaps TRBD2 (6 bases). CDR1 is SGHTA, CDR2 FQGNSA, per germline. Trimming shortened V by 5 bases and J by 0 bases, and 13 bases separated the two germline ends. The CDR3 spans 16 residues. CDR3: CASSPWPGANTGELFF. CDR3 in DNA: TGTGCCAGCAGCCCTTGGCCGGGAGCGAACACCGGGGAGCTGTTTTTT.

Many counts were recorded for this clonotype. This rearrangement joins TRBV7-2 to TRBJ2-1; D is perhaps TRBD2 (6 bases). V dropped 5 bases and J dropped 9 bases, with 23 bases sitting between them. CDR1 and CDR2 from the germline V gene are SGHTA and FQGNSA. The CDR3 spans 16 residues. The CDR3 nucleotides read TGTGCCAGCAGCCCCCACTCATTCCGCGGGACTTCTGAGCAGTTCTTC. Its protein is CASSPHSFRGTSEQFF.

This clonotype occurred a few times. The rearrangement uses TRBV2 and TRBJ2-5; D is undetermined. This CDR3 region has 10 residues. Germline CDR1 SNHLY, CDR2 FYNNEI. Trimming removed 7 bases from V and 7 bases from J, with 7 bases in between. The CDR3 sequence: CASTDGTQYF. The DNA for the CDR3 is TGTGCCAGCACTGACGGGACCCAGTACTTC. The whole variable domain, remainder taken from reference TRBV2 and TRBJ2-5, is EPEVTQTPSHQVTQMGQEVILRCVPISNHLYFYWYRQILGQKVEFLVSFYNNEISEKSEIFDDQFSVERPDGSNFTLKIRSTKLEDSAMYFCASTDGTQYFGPGTRLLVL.

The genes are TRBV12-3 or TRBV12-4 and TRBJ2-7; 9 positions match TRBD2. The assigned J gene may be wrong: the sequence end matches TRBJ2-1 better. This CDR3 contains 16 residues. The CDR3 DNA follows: TGTGCCAGCAGTTCGGGGACTAGCAGGAGCAGCGATGAGCAGTTCTTC. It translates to CASSSGTSRSSDEQFF.

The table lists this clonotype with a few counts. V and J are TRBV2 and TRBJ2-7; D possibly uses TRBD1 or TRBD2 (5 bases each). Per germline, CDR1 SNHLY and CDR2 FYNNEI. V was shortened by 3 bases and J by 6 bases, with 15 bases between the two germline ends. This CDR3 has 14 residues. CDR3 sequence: CASSDARGALEQYV. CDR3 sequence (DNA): TGTGCCAGCAGTGATGCTAGGGGAGCACTCGAGCAGTACGTC.

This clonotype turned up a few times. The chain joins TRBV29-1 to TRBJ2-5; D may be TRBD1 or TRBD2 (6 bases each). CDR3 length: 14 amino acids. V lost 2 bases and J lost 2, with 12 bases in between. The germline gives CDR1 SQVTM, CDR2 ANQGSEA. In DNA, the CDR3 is TGCAGCGTTGAAACGGGGGCAATACAAGAGACCCAGTACTTC. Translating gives CSVETGAIQETQYF. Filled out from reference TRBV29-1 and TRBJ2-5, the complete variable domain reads SAVISQKPSRDICQRGTSLTIQCQVDSQVTMMFWYRQQPGQSLTLIATANQGSEATYESGFVIDKFPISRPNLTFSTLTVSNMSPEDSSIYLCSVETGAIQETQYFGPGTRLLVL.

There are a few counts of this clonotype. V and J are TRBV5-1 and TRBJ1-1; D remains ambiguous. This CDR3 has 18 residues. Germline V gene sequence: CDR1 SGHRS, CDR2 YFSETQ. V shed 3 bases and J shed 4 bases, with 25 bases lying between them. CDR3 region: CASSSEYSLFGQLTEAFF. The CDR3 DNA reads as TGCGCCAGCAGCTCGGAATATAGTTTATTCGGGCAACTCACTGAAGCTTTCTTT.

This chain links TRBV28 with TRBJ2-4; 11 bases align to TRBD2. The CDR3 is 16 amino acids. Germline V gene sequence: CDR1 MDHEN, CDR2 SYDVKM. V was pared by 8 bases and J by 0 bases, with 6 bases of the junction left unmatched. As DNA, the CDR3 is TGTGCCAGCCAATCGACTAGCGGGGTAGCCAAAAACATTCAGTACTTC. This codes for CASQSTSGVAKNIQYF.

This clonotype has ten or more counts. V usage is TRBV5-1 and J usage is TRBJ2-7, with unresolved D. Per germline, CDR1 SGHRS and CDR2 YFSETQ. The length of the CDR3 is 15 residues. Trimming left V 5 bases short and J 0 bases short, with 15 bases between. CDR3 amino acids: CASSTVRGFSYEQYF. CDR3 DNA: TGCGCCAGCAGTACTGTGCGCGGATTCTCCTACGAGCAGTACTTC.

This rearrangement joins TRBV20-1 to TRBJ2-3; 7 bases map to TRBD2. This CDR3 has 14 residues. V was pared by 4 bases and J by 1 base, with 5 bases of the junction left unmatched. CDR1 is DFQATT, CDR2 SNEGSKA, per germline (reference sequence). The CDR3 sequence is CSAMPLAGTDTQYF. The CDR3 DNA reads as TGCAGTGCTATGCCCCTAGCGGGCACAGATACGCAGTATTTT.

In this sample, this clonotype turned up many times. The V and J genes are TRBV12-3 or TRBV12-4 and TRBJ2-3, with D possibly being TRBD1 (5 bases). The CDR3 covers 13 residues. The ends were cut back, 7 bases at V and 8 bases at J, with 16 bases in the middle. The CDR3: CASTVQGVGTQYF. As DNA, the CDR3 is TGTGCCAGCACCGTTCAGGGCGTTGGTACGCAGTATTTT.

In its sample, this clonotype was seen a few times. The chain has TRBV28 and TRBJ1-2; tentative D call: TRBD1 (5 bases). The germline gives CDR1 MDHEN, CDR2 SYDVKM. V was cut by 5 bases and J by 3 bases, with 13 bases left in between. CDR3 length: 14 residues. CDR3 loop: CASSAGQGYYGYTF. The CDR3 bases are TGTGCCAGCAGTGCTGGGCAGGGTTACTATGGCTACACCTTC.

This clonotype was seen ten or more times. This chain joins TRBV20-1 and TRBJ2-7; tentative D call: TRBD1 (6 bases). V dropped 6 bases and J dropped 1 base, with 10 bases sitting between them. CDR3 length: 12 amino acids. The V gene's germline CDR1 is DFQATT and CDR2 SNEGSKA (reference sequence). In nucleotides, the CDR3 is TGCAGTGCCACAGGACAGTCCTACGAGCAGTACTTC. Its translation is CSATGQSYEQYF.

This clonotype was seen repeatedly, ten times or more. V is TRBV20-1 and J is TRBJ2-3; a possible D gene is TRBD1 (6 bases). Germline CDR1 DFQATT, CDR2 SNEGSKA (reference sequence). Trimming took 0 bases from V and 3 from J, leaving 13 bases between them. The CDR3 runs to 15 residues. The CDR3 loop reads CSARDLAQGTDTQYF. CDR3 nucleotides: TGCAGTGCTAGAGACCTCGCTCAGGGGACAGATACGCAGTATTTT.

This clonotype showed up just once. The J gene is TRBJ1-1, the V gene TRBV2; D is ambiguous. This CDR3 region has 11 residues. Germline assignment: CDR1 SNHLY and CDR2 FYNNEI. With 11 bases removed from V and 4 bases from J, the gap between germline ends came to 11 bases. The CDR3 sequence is CASLGSTEAFF. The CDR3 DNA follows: TGTGCCTCCCTCGGGAGCACTGAAGCTTTCTTT.

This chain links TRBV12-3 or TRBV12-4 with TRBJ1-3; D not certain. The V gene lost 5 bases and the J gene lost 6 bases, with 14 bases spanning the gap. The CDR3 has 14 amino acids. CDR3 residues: CASSGIRTENTIYF. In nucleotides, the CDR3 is TGTGCCAGCAGTGGGATAAGGACCGAAAACACCATATATTTT.

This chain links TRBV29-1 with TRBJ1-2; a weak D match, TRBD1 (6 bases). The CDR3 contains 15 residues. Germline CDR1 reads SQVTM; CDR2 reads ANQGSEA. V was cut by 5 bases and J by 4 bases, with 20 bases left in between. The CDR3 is CSVSSPTGSFYGYTF. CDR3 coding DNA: TGCAGCGTTTCCTCTCCGACAGGTTCCTTCTATGGCTACACCTTC. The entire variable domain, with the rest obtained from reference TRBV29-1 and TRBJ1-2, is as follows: SAVISQKPSRDICQRGTSLTIQCQVDSQVTMMFWYRQQPGQSLTLIATANQGSEATYESGFVIDKFPISRPNLTFSTLTVSNMSPEDSSIYLCSVSSPTGSFYGYTFGSGTRLTVV.

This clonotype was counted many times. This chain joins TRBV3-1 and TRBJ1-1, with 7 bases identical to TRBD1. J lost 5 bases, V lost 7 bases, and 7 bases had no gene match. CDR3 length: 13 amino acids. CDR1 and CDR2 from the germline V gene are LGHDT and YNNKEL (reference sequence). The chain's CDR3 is CASTYTTGTEAFF. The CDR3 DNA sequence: TGTGCCAGCACCTACACGACAGGGACTGAAGCTTTCTTT.

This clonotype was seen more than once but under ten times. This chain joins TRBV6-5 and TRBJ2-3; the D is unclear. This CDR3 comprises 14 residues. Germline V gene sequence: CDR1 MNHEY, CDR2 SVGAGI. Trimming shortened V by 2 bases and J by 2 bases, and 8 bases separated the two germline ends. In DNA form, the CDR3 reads TGTGCCAGCAGTTACCTACTGGCCACAGATACGCAGTATTTT. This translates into CASSYLLATDTQYF.

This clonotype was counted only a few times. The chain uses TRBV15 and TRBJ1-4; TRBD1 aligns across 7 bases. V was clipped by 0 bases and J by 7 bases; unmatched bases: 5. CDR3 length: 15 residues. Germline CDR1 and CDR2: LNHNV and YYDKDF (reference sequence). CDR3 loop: CATSREPTGVEKLFF. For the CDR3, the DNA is TGTGCCACCAGCAGAGAGCCCACAGGGGTTGAAAAACTGTTTTTT.

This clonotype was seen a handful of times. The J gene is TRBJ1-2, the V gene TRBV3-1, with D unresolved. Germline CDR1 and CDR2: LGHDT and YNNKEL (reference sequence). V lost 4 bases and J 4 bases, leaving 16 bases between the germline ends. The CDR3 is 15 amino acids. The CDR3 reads CASSLTYPATYGYTF. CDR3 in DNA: TGTGCCAGCAGCCTTACGTACCCCGCGACCTATGGCTACACCTTC.

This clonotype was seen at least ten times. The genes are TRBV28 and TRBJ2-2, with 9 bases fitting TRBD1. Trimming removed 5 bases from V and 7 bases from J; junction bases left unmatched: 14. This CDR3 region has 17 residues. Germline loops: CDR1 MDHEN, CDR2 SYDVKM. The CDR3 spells CASSPPPGQGVDGELFF. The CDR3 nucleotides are TGTGCCAGCAGTCCACCCCCGGGACAGGGCGTCGACGGGGAGCTGTTTTTT.

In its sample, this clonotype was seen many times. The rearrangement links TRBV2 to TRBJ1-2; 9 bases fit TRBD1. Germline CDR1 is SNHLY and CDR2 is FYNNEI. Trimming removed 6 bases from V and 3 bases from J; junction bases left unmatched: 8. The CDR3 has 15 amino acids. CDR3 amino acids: CASRTDRGVDYGYTF. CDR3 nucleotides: TGTGCCAGCAGAACTGACAGGGGGGTTGACTATGGCTACACCTTC.

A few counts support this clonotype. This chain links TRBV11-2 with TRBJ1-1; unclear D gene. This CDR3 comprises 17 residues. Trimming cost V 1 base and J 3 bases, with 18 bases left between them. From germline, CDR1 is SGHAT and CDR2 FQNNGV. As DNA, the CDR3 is TGTGCCAGCAGCTTAGGGAGCGGGGTAGGCCGACACACTGAAGCTTTCTTT. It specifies CASSLGSGVGRHTEAFF.

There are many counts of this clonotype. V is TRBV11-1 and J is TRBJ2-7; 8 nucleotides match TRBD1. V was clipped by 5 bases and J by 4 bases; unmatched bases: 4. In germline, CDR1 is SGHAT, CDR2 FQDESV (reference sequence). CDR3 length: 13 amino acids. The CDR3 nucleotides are TGTGCCAGCAGCCCCCAGGGGGCATACGAGCAGTACTTC. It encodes CASSPQGAYEQYF.